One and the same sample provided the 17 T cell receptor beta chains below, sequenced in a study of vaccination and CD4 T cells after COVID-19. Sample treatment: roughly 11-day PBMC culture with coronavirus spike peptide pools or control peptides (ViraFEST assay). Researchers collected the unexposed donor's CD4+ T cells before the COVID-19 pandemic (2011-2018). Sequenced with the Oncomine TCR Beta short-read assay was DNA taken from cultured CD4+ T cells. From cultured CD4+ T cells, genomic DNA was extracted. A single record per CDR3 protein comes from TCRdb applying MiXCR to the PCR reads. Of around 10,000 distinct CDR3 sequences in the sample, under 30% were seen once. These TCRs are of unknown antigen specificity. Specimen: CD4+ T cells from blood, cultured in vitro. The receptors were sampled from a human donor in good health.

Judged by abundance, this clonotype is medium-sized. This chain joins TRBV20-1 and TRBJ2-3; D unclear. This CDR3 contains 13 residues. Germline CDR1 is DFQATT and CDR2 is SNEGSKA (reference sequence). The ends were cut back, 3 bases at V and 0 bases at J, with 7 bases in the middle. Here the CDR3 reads CSARVASTDTQYF. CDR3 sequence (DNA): TGCAGTGCTAGGGTTGCTAGCACAGATACGCAGTATTTT.

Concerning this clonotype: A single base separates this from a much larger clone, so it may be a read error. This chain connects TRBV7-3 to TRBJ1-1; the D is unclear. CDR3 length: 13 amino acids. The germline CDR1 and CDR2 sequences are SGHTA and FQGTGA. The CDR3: CTSSLDVNTEAFF. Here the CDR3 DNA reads TGTACCAGCAGCTTAGACGTGAACACTGAAGCTTTCTTT.

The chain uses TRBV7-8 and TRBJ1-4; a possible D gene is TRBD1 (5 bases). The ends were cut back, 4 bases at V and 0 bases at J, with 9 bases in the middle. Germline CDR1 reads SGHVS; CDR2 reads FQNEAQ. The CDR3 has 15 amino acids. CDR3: CASSYSGTTNEKLFF. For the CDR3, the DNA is TGTGCCAGCAGCTACTCAGGGACAACTAATGAAAAACTGTTTTTT.

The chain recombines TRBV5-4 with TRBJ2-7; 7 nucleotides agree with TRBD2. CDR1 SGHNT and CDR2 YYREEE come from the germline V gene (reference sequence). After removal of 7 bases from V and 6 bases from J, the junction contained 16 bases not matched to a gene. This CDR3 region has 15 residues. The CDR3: CASASRQGGAIEQYF. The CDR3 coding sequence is TGTGCCAGCGCTAGCCGGCAGGGAGGGGCCATCGAGCAGTACTTC.

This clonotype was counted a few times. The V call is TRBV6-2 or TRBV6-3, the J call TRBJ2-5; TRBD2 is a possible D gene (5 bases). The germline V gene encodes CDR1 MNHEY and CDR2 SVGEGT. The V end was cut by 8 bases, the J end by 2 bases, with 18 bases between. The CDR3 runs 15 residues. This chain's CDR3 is CASSDLDSPQETQYF. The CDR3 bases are TGTGCCAGCTCAGACCTGGACTCCCCTCAAGAGACCCAGTACTTC.

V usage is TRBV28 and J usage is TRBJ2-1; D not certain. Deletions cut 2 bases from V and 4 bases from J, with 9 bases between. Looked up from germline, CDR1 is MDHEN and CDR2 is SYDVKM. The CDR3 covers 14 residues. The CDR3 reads CASSLTSTYNEQFF. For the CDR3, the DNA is TGTGCCAGCAGTTTAACGTCCACTTACAATGAGCAGTTCTTC.

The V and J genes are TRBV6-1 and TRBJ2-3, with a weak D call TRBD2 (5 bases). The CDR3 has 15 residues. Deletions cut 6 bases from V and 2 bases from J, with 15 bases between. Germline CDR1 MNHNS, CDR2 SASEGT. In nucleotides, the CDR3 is TGTGCCAGCAGCCTCGCGGGCTCGTACACAGATACGCAGTATTTT. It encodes CASSLAGSYTDTQYF.

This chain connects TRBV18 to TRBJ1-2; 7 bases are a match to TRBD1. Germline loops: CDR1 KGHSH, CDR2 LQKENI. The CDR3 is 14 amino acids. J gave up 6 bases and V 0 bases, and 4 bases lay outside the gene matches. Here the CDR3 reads CASSPPRGPDGYTF. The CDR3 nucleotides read TGTGCCAGCTCACCACCGAGGGGGCCCGATGGCTACACCTTC.

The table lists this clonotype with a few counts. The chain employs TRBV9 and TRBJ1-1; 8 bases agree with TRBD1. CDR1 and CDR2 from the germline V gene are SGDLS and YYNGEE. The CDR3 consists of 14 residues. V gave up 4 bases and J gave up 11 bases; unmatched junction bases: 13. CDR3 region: CASSTTPGQGAAFF. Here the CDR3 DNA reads TGTGCCAGCAGCACCACCCCCGGGCAGGGGGCGGCTTTCTTT.

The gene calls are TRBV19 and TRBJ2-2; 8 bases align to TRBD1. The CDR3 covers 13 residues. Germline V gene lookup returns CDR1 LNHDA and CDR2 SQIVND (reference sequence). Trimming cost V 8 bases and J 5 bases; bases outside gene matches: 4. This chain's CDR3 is CASSDRATGELFF. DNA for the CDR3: TGTGCCAGTTCGGACAGGGCTACCGGGGAGCTGTTTTTT.

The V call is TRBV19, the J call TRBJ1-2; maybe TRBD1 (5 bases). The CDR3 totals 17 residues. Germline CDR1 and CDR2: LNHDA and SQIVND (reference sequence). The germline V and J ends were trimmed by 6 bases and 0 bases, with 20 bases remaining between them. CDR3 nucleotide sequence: TGTGCCAGTAGGGCTGCGGGACGCGGAATGACTAACTATGGCTACACCTTC. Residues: CASRAAGRGMTNYGYTF.

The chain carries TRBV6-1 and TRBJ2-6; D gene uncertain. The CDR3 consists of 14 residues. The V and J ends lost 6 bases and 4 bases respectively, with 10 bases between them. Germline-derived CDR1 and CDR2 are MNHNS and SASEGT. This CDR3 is CASSPTQGANVLTF. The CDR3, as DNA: TGTGCCAGCAGCCCTACGCAAGGGGCCAACGTCCTGACTTTC.

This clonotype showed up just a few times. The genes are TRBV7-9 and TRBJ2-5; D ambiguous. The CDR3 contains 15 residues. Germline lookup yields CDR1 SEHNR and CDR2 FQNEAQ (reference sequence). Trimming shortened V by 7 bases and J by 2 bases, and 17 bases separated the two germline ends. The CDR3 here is CASTHALLLQETQYF. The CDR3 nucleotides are TGTGCCAGCACTCACGCACTCCTCTTACAAGAGACCCAGTACTTC.

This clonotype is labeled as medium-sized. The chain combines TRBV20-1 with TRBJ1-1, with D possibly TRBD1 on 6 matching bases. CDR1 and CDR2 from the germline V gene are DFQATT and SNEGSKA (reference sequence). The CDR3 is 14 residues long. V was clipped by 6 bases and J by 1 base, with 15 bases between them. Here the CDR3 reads CSALRGPGNTEAFF. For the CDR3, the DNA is TGCAGTGCCCTTCGGGGGCCAGGGAACACTGAAGCTTTCTTT.

This CDR3 reads CATKDQKFTDTQYF. CDR3 nucleotide sequence: TGTGCCACCAAAGATCAGAAATTCACAGATACGCAGTATTTT. The V call is TRBV15, the J call TRBJ2-3; D is unresolved. V lost 7 bases, J lost 2 bases, and 13 bases lay in between. This CDR3 has 14 amino acids. Germline values: CDR1 LNHNV, CDR2 YYDKDF (reference sequence).

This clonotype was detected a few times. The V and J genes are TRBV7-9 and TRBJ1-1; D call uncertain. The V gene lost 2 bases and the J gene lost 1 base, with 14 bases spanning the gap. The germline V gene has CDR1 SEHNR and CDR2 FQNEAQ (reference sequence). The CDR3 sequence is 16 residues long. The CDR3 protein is CASSLTPPGENTEAFF. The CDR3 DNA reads TGTGCCAGCAGCTTAACTCCCCCCGGAGAGAACACTGAAGCTTTCTTT.

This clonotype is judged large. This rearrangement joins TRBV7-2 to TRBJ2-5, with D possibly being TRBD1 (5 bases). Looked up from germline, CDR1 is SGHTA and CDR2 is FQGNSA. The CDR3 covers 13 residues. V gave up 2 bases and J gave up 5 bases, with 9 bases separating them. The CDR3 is CASSLSRAETQYF. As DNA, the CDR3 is TGTGCCAGCAGCTTATCCAGGGCGGAGACCCAGTACTTC.